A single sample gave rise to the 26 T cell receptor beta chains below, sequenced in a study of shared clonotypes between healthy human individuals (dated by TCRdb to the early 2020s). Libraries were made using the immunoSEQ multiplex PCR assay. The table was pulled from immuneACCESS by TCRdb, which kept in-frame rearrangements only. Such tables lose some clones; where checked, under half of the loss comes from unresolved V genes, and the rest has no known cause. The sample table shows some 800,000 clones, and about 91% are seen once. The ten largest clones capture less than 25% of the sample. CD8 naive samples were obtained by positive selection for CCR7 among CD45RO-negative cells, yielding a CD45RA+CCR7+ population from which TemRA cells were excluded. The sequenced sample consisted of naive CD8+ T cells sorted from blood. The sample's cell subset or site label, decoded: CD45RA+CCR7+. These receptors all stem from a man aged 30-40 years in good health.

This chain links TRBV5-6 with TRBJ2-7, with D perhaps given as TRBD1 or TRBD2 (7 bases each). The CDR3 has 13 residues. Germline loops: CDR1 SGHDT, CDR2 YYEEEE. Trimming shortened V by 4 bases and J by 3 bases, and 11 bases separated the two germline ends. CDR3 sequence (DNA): TGTGCCAGCAGCGCGGGGGACAGCTACGAGCAGTACTTC. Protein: CASSAGDSYEQYF.

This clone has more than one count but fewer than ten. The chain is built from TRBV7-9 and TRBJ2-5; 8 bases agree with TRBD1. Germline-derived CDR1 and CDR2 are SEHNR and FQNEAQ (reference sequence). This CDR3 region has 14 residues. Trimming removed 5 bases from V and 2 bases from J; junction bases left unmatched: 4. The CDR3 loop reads CASSPGTGQETQYF. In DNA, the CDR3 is TGTGCCAGCAGCCCCGGGACAGGACAAGAGACCCAGTACTTC.

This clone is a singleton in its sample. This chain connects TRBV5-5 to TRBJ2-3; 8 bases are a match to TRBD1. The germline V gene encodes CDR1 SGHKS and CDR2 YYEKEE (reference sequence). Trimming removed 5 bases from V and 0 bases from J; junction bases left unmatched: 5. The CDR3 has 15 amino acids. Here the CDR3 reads CASSPGTGSTDTQYF. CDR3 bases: TGTGCCAGCAGTCCAGGGACAGGAAGCACAGATACGCAGTATTTT.

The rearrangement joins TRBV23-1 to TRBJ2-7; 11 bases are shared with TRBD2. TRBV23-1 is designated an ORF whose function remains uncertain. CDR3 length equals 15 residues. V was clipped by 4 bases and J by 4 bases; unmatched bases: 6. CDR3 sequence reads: CASSPPGLAEYEQYF. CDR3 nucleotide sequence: TGCGCCAGCAGTCCCCCGGGACTAGCGGAATACGAGCAGTACTTC.

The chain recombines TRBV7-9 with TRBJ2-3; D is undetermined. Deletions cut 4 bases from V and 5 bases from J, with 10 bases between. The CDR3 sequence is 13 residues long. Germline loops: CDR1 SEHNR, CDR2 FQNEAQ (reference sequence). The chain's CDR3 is CASSYASGDTQYF. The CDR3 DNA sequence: TGTGCCAGCAGCTACGCCTCTGGAGATACGCAGTATTTT.

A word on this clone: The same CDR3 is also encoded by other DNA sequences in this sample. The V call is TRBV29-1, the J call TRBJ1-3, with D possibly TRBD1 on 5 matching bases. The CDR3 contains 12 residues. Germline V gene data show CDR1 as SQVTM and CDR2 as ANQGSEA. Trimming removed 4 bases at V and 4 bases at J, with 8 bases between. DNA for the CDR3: TGCAGCGTTGGTGGGGCGGGAAACACCATATATTTT. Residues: CSVGGAGNTIYF.

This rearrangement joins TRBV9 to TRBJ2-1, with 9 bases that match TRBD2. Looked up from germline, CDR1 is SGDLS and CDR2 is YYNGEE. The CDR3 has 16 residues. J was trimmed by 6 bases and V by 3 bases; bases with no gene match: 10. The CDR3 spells CASSAEQTSGLNEQFF. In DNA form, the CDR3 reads TGTGCCAGCAGCGCCGAACAGACTAGCGGACTCAATGAGCAGTTCTTC.

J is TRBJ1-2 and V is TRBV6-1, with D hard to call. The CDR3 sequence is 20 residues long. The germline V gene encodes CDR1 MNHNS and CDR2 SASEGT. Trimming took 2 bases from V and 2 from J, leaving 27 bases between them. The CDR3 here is CASSEIRGGKAGYLNYGYTF. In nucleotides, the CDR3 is TGTGCCAGCAGTGAAATACGAGGTGGAAAGGCGGGGTATTTAAACTATGGCTACACCTTC.

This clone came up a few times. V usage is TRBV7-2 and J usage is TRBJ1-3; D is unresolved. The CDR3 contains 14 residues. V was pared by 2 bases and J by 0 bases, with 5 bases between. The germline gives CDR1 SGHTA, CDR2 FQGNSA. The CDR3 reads CASSLQNSGNTIYF. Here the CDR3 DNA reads TGTGCCAGCAGCTTACAGAACTCTGGAAACACCATATATTTT.

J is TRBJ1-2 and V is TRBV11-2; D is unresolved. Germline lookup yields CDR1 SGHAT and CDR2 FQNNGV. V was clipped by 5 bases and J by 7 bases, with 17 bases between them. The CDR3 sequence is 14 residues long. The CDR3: CASSEAPTVVGYTF. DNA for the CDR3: TGTGCCAGCAGCGAGGCCCCGACGGTTGTTGGCTACACCTTC.

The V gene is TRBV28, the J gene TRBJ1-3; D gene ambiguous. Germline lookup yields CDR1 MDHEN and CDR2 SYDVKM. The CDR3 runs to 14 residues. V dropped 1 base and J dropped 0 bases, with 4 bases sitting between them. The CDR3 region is CASSLSVSGNTIYF. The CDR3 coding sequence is TGTGCCAGCAGTTTATCGGTCTCTGGAAACACCATATATTTT.

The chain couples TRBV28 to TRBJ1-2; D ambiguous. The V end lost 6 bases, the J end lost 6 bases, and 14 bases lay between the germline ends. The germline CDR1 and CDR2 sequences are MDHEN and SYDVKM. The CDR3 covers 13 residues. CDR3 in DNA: TGTGCCAGCAGCACAAGCTTTCTGGATGGCTACACCTTC. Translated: CASSTSFLDGYTF.

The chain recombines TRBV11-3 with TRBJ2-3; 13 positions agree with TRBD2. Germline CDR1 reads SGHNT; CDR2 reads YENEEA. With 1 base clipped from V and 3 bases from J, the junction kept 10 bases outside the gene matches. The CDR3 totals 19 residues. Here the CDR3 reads CASSLATIPGLAGTDTQYF. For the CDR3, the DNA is TGTGCCAGCAGCTTAGCCACTATTCCGGGACTAGCGGGAACAGATACGCAGTATTTT. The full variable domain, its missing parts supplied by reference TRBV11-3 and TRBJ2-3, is EAGVVQSPRYKIIEKKQPVAFWCNPISGHNTLYWYLQNLGQGPELLIRYENEEAVDDSQLPKDRFSAERLKGVDSTLKIQPAELGDSAVYLCASSLATIPGLAGTDTQYFGPGTRLTVL.

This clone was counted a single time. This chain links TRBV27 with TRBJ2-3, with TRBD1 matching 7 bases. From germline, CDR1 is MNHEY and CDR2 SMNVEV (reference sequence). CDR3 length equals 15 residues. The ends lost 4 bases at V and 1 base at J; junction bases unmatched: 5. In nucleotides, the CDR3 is TGTGCCAGCAGTTCCTGGACAGGTGGCACAGATACGCAGTATTTT. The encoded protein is CASSSWTGGTDTQYF.

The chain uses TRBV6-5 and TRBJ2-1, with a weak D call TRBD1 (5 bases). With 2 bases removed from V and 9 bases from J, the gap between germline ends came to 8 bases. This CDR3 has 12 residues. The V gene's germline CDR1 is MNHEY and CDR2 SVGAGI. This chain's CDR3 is CASSYGAAEQFF. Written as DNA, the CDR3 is TGTGCCAGCAGTTACGGGGCTGCTGAGCAGTTCTTC.

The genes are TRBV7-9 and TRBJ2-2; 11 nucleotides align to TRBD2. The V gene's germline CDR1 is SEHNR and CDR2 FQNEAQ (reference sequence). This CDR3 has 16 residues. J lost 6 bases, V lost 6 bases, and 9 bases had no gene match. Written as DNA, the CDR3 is TGTGCCAGCAGTTCCACTAGCGGGAGAAATGCCGGGGAGCTGTTTTTT. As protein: CASSSTSGRNAGELFF.

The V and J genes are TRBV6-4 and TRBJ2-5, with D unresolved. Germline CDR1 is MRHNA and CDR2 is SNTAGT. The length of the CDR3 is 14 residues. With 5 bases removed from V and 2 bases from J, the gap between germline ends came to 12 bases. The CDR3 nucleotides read TGTGCCAGCAGTTGTCGGGCGATACAAGAGACCCAGTACTTC. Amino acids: CASSCRAIQETQYF.

The CDR3 here is CASRPSGSPQETQYF. In DNA form, the CDR3 reads TGTGCCAGCAGACCTAGCGGATCGCCCCAAGAGACCCAGTACTTC. This chain links TRBV2 with TRBJ2-5; TRBD2 matches 7 bases. CDR3 size: 15 residues. V trimming: 6 bases; J trimming: 1 base; junction bases outside the gene matches: 8. Germline loops: CDR1 SNHLY, CDR2 FYNNEI.

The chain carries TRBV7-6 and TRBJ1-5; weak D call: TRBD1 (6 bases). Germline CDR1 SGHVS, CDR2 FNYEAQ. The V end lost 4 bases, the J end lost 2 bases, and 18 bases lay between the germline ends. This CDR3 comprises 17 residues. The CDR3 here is CASSSSTRGVGNQPQHF. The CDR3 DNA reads TGTGCCAGCAGCTCTAGCACCAGGGGAGTGGGCAATCAGCCCCAGCATTTT.

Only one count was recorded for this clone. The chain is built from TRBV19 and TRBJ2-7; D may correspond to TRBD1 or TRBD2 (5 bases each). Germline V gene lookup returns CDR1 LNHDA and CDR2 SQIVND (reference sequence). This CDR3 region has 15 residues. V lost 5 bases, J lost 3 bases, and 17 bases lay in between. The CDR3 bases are TGTGCCAGTAGTGAGCAGGGAGAGGGTTTCTACGAGCAGTACTTC. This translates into CASSEQGEGFYEQYF. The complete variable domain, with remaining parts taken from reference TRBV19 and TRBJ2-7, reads DGGITQSPKYLFRKEGQNVTLSCEQNLNHDAMYWYRQDPGQGLRLIYYSQIVNDFQKGDIAEGYSVSREKKESFPLTVTSAQKNPTAFYLCASSEQGEGFYEQYFGPGTRLTVT.

The CDR3 DNA reads TGTGCCAGCACCAACGACTACAATGAGCAGTTCTTC. It translates to CASTNDYNEQFF. The chain joins TRBV7-9 to TRBJ2-1; D is uncertain. This CDR3 has 12 amino acids. V was clipped by 7 bases and J by 3 bases, with 7 bases between them. Germline CDR1 SEHNR, CDR2 FQNEAQ (reference sequence).

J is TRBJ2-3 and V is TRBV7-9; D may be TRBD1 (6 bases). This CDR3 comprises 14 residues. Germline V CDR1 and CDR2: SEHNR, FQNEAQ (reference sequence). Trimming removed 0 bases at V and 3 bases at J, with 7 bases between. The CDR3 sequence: CASSLATGTDTQYF. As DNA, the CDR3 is TGTGCCAGCAGCTTAGCCACAGGGACAGATACGCAGTATTTT.

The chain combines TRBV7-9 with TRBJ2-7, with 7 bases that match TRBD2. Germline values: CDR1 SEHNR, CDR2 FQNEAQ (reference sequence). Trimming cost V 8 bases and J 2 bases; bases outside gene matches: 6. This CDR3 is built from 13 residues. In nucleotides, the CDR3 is TGTGCCAGCGGAGCGGGGACGGCCTACGAGCAGTACTTC. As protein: CASGAGTAYEQYF.

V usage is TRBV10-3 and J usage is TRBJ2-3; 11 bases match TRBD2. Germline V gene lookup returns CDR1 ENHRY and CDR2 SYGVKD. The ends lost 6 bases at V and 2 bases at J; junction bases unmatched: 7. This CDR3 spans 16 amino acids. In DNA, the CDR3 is TGTGCCATCAGAGCCGGGACTAGCGGACACACAGATACGCAGTATTTT. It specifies CAIRAGTSGHTDTQYF.

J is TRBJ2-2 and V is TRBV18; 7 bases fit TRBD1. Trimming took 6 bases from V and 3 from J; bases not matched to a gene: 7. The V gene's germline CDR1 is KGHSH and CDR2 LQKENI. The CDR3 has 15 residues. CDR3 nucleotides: TGTGCCAGCTCGCGGACTCAGGGGGACACCGGGGAGCTGTTTTTT. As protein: CASSRTQGDTGELFF.

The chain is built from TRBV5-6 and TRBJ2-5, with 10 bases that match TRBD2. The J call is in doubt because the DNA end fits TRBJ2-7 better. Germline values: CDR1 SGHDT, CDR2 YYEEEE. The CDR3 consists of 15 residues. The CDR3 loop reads CASSWTSGRSYEQYF. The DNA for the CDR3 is TGTGCCAGCAGCTGGACTAGCGGCCGTTCCTACGAGCAGTACTTC.